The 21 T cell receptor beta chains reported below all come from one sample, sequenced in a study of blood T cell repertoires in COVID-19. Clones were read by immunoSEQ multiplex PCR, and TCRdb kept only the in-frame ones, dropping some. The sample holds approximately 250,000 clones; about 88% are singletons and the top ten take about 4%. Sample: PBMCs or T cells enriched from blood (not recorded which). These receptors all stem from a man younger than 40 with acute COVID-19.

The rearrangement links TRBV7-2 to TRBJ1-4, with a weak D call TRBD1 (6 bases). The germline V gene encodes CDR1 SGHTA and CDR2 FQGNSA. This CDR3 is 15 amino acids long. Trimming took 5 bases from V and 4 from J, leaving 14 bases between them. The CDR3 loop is CASSIGQLDNEKLFF. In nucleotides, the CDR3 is TGTGCCAGCAGCATCGGACAGCTTGATAATGAAAAACTGTTTTTT.

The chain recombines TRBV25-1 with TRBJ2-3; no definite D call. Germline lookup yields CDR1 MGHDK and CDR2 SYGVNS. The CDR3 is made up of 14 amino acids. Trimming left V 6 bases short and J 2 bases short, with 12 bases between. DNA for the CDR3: TGTGCCAGCAGGGCCGCAGGTTTCACAGATACGCAGTATTTT. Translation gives CASRAAGFTDTQYF.

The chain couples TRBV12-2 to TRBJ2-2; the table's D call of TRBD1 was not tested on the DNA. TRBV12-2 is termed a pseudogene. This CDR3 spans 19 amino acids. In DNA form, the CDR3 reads TGTGCAAGTCGCTTAGTGATCAGGGGGCCTCCCAGGCACACCGGGGAGCTGTTTTTT. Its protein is CASRLVIRGPPRHTGELFF.

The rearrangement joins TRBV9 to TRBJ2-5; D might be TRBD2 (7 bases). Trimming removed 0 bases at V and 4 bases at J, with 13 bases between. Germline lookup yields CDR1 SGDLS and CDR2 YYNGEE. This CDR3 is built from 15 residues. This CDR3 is CASSVGGLAAETQYF. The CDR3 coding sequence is TGTGCCAGCAGCGTAGGGGGGCTAGCGGCAGAGACCCAGTACTTC.

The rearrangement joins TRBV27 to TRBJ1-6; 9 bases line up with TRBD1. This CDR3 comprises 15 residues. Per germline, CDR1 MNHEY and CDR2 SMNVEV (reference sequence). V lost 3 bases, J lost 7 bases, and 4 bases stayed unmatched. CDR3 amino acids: CASSFQGTGNSPLHF. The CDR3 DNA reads TGTGCCAGCAGTTTCCAAGGGACAGGGAATTCACCCCTCCACTTT.

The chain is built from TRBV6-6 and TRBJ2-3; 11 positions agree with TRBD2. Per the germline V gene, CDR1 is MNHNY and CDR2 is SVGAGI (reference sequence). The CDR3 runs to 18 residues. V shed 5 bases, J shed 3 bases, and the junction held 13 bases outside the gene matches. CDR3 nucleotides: TGTGCCAGCAGTCCTCTAGCGGGAGGTAGTTTCGTAACAGATACGCAGTATTTT. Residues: CASSPLAGGSFVTDTQYF.

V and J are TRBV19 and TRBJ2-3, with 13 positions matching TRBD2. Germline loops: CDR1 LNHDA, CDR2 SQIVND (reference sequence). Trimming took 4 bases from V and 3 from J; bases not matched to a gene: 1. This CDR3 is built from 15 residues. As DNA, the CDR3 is TGTGCCAGTAGTAAGACTAGCGGGGGGACAGATACGCAGTATTTT. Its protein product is CASSKTSGGTDTQYF.

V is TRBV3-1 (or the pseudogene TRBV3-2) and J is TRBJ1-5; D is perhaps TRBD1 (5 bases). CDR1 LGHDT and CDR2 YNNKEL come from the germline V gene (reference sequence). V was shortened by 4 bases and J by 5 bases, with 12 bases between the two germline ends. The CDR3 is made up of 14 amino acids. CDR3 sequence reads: CASSLGGLYQPQHF. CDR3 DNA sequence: TGTGCCAGCAGCCTGGGGGGTCTTTATCAGCCCCAGCATTTT.

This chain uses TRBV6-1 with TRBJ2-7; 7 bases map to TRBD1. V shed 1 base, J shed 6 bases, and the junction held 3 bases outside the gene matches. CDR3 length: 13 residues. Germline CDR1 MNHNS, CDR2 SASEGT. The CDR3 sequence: CASSEGQGTEQYV. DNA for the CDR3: TGTGCCAGCAGTGAAGGACAGGGTACCGAGCAGTACGTC.

The CDR3 loop reads CAIYIAEKLFF. The CDR3 bases are TGTGCCATCTACATAGCTGAAAAACTGTTTTTT. This chain links TRBV10-3 with TRBJ1-4; no clear D. The CDR3 covers 11 residues. With 8 bases removed from V and 7 bases from J, the gap between germline ends came to 8 bases. The V gene's germline CDR1 is ENHRY and CDR2 SYGVKD.

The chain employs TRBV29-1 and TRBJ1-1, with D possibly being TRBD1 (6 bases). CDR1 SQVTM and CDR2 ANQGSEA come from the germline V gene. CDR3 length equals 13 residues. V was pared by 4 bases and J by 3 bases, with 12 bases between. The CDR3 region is CSVAGVSDTEAFF. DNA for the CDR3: TGCAGCGTTGCAGGGGTTTCGGACACTGAAGCTTTCTTT. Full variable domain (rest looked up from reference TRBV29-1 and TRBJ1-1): SAVISQKPSRDICQRGTSLTIQCQVDSQVTMMFWYRQQPGQSLTLIATANQGSEATYESGFVIDKFPISRPNLTFSTLTVSNMSPEDSSIYLCSVAGVSDTEAFFGQGTRLTVV.

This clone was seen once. The CDR3 sequence: CASSFGLTEAFF. The CDR3 nucleotides are TGTGCCAGCAGTTTTGGGCTCACTGAAGCTTTCTTT. The V gene is TRBV12-3 or TRBV12-4, the J gene TRBJ1-1; D not resolved. The germline V and J ends were trimmed by 3 bases and 4 bases, with 6 bases remaining between them. This CDR3 comprises 12 residues.

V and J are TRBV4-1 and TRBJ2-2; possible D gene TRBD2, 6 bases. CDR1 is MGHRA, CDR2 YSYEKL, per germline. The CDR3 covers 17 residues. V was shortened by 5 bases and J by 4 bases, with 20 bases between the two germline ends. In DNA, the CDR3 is TGCGCCAGCAGCATAAGCGCCCCGGGAGTTAGCACCGGGGAGCTGTTTTTT. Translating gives CASSISAPGVSTGELFF.

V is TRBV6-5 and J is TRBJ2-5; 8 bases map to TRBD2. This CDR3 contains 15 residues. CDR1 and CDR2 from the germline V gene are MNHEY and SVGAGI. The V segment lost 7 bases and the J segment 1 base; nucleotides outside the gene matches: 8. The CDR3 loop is CASIASGSGQETQYF. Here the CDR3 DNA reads TGTGCCAGCATAGCTAGCGGGTCGGGCCAAGAGACCCAGTACTTC.

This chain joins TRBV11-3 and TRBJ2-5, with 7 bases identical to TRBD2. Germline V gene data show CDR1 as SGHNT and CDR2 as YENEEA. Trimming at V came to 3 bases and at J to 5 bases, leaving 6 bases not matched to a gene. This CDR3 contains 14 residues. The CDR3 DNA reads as TGTGCCAGCAGCTTGGGAGGGATGGAGGAGACCCAGTACTTC. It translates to CASSLGGMEETQYF.

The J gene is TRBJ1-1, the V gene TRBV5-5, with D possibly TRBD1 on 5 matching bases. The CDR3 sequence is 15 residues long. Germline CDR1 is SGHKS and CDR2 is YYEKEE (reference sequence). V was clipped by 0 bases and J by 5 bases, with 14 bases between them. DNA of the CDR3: TGTGCCAGCAGCTTGGAGCTGGGGGGTTGGACTGAAGCTTTCTTT. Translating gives CASSLELGGWTEAFF.

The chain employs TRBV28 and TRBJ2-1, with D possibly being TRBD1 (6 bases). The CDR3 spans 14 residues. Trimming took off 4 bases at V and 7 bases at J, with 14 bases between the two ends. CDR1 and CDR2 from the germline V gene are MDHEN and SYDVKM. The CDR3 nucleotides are TGTGCCAGCAGTTCCCTAGGGACACGGAATGAGCAGTTCTTC. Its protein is CASSSLGTRNEQFF.

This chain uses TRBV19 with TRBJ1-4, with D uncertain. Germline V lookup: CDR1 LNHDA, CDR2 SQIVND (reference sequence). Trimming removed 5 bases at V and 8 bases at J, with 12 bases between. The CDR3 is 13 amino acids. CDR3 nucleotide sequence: TGTGCCAGTAGTGGCTACAGTGGCGAAAAACTGTTTTTT. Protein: CASSGYSGEKLFF.

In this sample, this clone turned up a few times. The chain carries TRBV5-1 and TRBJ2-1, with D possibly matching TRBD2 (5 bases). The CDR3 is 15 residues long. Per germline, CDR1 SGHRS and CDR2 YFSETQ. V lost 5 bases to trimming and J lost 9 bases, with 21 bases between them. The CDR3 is CASRPGLAPVGEQFF. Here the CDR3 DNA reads TGCGCCAGCAGACCAGGACTGGCCCCCGTGGGTGAGCAGTTCTTC.

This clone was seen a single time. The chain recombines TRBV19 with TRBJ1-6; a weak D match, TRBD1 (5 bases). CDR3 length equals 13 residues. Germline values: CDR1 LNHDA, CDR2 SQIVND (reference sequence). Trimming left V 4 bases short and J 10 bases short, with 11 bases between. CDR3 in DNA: TGTGCCAGTAGTAACCAGGGTAGCTCACCCCTCCACTTT. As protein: CASSNQGSSPLHF. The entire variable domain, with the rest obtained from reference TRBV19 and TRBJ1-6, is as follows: DGGITQSPKYLFRKEGQNVTLSCEQNLNHDAMYWYRQDPGQGLRLIYYSQIVNDFQKGDIAEGYSVSREKKESFPLTVTSAQKNPTAFYLCASSNQGSSPLHFGNGTRLTVT.

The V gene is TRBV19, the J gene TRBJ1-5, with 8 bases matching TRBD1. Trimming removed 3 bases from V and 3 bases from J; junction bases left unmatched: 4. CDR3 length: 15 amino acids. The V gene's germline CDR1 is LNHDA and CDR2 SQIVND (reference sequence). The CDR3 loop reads CASSIGDRINQPQHF. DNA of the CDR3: TGTGCCAGTAGTATCGGGGACAGGATCAATCAGCCCCAGCATTTT.